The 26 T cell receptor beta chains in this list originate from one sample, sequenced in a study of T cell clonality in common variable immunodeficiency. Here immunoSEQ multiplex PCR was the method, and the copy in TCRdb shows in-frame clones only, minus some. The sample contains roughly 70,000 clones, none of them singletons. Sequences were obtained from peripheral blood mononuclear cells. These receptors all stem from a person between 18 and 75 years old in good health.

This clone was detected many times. CDR3 sequence: CASSQDLGRGGWTGELFF. The covered CDR3 bases are TGTGCCAGCAGCCAAGATCTGGGGCGGGGGGGCTGGACCGGGGAG. This sequence joins TRBV4-2 and TRBJ2-2; TRBD2 matches at 9 bases. The CDR3 end falls 3 residues outside the read, so it is completed with the germline J gene. With 0 bases clipped from V and 5 bases from J, the junction kept 10 bases outside the gene matches. CDR3 length: 18 residues. Germline-derived CDR1 and CDR2 are LGHNA and YNFKEQ.

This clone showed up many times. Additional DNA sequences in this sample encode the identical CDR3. CDR3 bases read: TGTGCCAGCAGTTCTAGGCTAGCGGGGGCCGCG. It is translated as CASSSRLAGAA. The whole CDR3 is CASSSRLAGAAQYF. The chain couples TRBV6-2 or TRBV6-3 to TRBJ2-3, with 10 bases identical to TRBD2. Read sequence stops 3 residues before the CDR3 end, and the germline J gene provides the missing end. From germline, CDR1 is MNHEY and CDR2 SVGEGT. This CDR3 region has 14 residues.

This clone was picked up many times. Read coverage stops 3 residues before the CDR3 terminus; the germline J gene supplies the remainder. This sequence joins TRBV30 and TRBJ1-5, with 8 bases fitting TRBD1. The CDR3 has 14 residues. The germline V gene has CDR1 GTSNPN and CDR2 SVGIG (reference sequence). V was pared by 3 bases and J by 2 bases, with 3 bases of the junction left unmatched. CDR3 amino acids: CAWRPGQGNQPQHF. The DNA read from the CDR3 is TGTGCCTGGAGACCGGGACAGGGCAATCAGCCC.

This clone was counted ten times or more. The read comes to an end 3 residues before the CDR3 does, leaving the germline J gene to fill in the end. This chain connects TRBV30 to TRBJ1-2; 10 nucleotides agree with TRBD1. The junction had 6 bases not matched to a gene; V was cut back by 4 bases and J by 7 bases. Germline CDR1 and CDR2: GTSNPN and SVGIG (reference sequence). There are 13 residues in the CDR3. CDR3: CAWTRDRGSGYTF. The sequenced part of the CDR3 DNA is TGTGCCTGGACCCGGGACAGGGGCTCTGGC.

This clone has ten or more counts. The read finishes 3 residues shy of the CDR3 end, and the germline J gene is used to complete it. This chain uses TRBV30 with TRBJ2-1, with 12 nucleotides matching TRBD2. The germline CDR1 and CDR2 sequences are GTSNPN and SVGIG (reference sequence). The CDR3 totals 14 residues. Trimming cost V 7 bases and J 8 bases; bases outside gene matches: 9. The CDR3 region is CASGWASGGDEQFF. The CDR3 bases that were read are TGTGCCTCTGGGTGGGCTAGCGGGGGGGATGAG.

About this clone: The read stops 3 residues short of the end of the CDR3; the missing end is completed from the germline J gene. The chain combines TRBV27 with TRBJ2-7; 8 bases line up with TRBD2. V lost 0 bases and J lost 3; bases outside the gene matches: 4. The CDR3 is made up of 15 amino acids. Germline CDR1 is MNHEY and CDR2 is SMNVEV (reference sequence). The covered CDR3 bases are TGTGCCAGCAGTTTATCAGGCAGCGGGAGCTACGAG. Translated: CASSLSGSGSYE. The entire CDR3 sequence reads CASSLSGSGSYEQYF.

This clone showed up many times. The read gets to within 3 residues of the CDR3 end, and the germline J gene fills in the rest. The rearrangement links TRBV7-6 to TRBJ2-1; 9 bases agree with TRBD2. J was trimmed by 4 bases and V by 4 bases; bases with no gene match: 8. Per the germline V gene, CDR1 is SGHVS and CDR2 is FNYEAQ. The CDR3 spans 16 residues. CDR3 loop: CASSSRGLANYNEQFF. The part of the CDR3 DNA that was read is TGTGCCAGCAGCTCTAGGGGACTAGCAAATTACAATGAG. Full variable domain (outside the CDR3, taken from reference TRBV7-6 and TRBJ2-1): GAGVSQSPRYKVTKRGQDVALRCDPISGHVSLYWYRQALGQGPEFLTYFNYEAQQDKSGLPNDRFSAERPEGSISTLTIQRTEQRDSAMYRCASSSRGLANYNEQFFGPGTRLTVL.

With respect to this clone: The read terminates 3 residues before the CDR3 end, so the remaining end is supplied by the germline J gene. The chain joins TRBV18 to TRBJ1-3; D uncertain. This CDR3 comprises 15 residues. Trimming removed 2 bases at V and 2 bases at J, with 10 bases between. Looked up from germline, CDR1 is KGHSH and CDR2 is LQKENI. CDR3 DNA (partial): TGTGCCAGCTCACCATCCGACACGCCTGGAAACACC. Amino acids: CASSPSDTPGNT. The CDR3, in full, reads CASSPSDTPGNTIYF.

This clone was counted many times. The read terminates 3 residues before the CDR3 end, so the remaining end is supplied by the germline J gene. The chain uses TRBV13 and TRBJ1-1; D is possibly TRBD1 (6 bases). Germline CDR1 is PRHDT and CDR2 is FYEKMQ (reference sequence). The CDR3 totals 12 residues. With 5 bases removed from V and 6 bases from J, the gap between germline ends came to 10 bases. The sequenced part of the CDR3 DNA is TGTGCCAGCAGCGCCAAGGGGGCTGAA. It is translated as CASSAKGAE. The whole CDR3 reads CASSAKGAEAFF.

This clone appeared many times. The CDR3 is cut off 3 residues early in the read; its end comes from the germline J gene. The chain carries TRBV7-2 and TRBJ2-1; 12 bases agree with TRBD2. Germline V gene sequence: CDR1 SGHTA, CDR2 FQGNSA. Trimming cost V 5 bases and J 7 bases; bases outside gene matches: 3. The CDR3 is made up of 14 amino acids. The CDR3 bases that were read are TGTGCCAGCAGCCGACTAGCGGGAGCTAATGAG. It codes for CASSRLAGANE. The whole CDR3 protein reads CASSRLAGANEQFF.

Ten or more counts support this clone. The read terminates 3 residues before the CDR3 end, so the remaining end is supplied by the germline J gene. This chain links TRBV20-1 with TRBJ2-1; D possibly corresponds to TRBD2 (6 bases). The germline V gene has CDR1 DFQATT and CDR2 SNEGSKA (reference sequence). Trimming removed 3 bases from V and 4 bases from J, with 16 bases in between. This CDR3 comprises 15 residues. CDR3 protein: CSARKGGGTYNEQFF. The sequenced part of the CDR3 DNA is TGCAGTGCTAGGAAGGGAGGAGGGACTTACAATGAG.

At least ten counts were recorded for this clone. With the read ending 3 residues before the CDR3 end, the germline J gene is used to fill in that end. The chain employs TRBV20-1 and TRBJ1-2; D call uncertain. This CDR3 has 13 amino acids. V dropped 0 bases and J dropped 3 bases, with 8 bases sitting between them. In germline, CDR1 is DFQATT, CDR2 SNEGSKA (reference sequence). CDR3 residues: CSARDQKDYGYTF. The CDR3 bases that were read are TGCAGTGCTAGAGATCAGAAGGACTATGGC.

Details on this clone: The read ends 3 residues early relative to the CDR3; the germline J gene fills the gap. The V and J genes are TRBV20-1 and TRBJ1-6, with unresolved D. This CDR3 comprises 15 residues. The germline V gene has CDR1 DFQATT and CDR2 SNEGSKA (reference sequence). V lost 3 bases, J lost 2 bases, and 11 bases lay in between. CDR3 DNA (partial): TGCAGTGCTAGCTGGCAACCCGCCTATAATTCACCC. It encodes CSASWQPAYNSP. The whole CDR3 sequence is CSASWQPAYNSPLHF.

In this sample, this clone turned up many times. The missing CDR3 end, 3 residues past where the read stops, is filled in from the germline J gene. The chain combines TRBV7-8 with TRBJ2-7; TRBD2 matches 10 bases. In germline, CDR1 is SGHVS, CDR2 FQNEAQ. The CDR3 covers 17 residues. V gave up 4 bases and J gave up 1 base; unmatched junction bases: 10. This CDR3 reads CASSSLGRTSGSYEQYF. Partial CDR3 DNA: TGTGCCAGCAGCTCTTTAGGAAGGACTAGCGGTTCCTACGAG. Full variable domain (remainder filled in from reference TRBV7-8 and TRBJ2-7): GAGVSQSPRYKVAKRGQDVALRCDPISGHVSLFWYQQALGQGPEFLTYFQNEAQLDKSGLPSDRFFAERPEGSVSTLKIQRTQQEDSAVYLCASSSLGRTSGSYEQYFGPGTRLTVT.

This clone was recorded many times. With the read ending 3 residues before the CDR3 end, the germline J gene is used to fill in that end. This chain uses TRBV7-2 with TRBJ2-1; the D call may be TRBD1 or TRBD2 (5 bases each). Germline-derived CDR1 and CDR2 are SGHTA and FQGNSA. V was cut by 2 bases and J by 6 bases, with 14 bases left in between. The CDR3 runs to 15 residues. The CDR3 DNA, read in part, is TGTGCCAGCAGCTTAAGAGGGGCCAATTCCAATGAG. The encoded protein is CASSLRGANSNE. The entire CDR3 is CASSLRGANSNEQFF.

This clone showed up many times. The CDR3 bases that were read are TGCGCCAGCAGCCCCCAGGGAGGCAATGAG. This sequence encodes CASSPQGGNE. The whole CDR3 protein reads CASSPQGGNEQFF. The chain links TRBV5-1 to TRBJ2-1; D might be TRBD2 (6 bases). The sequence runs out 3 residues before the end of the CDR3; the remainder is reconstructed from the germline J gene. Trimming stripped 4 bases from V and 6 bases from J, with 11 bases between. The germline CDR1 and CDR2 sequences are SGHRS and YFSETQ. There are 13 residues in the CDR3.

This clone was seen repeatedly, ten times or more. CDR3 DNA (partial): TGTGCCAGCAGTTACTCGACGACTAGCGGGTACAATGAG. This sequence encodes CASSYSTTSGYNE. In full, the CDR3 is CASSYSTTSGYNEQFF. The rearrangement joins TRBV6-2 or TRBV6-3 to TRBJ2-1, with 10 bases fitting TRBD2. The observed sequence ends 3 residues before the CDR3 terminus, with the missing tail filled in from the germline J gene. V gave up 0 bases and J gave up 4 bases; unmatched junction bases: 3. This CDR3 spans 16 amino acids. Germline assignment: CDR1 MNHEY and CDR2 SVGEGT.

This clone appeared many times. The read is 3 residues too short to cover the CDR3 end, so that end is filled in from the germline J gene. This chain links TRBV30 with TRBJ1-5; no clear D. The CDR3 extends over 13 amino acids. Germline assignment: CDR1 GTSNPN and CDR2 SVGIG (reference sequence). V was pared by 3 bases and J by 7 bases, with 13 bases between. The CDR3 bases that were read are TGTGCCTGGAGCCGGGGAGGCGACCAGCCC. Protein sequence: CAWSRGGDQP. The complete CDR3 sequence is CAWSRGGDQPQHF.

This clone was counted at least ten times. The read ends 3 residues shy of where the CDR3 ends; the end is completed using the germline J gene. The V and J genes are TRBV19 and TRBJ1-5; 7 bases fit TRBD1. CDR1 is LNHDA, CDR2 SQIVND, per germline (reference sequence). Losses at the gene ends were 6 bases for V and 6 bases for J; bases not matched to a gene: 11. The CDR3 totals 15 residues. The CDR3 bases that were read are TGTGCCAGTAGCCTAACAGGGGAAGGCAGTCAGCCC. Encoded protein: CASSLTGEGSQP. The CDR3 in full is CASSLTGEGSQPQHF.

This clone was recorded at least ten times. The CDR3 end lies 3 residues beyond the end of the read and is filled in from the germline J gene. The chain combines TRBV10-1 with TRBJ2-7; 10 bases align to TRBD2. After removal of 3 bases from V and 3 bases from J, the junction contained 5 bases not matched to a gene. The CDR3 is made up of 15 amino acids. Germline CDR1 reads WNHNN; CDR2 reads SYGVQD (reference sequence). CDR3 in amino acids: CASSESSGGNYEQYF. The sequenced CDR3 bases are TGCGCCAGCAGTGAAAGTAGCGGGGGGAACTACGAG.

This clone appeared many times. Incomplete CDR3 DNA: TGTGCCAGCAGCTCCGGGACAGTGACTAGTGAG. Protein product: CASSSGTVTSE. The full CDR3 is CASSSGTVTSEQFF. The rearrangement joins TRBV5-6 to TRBJ2-1; D might be TRBD1 (7 bases). The read gets to within 3 residues of the CDR3 end, and the germline J gene fills in the rest. This CDR3 is built from 14 residues. Trimming took 3 bases from V and 9 from J, leaving 16 bases between them. The germline gives CDR1 SGHDT, CDR2 YYEEEE. The variable domain in full, completed from reference TRBV5-6 and TRBJ2-1, reads DAGVTQSPTHLIKTRGQQVTLRCSPKSGHDTVSWYQQALGQGPQFIFQYYEEEERQRGNFPDRFSGHQFPNYSSELNVNALLLGDSALYLCASSSGTVTSEQFFGPGTRLTVL.

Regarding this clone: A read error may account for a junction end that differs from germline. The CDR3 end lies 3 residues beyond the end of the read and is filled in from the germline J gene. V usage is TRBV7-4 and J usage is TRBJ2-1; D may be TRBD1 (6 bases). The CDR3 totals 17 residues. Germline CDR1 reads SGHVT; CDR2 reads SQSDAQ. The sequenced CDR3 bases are TGCACCAGCAGCCATCCCAGGGGACCCTTCTCGTTAAATGAG. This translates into CTSSHPRGPFSLNE. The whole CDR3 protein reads CTSSHPRGPFSLNEQFF.

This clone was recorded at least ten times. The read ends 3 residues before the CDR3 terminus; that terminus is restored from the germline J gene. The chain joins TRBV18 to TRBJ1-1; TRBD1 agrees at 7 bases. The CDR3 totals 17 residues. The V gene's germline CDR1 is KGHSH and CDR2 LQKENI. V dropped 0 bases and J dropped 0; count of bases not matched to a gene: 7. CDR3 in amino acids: CASSPPETGPMNTEAFF. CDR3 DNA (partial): TGTGCCAGCTCACCACCGGAGACAGGGCCTATGAACACTGAA.

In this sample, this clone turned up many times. CDR3 protein: CSASQDGGSEQYF. The sequenced CDR3 bases are TGCAGCGCCTCACAGGACGGGGGATCCGAG. The genes are TRBV29-1 and TRBJ2-7; D may be TRBD2 (6 bases). The sequenced fragment ends 3 residues before the CDR3 boundary, so the rest is inferred from the germline J gene. Germline CDR1 reads SQVTM; CDR2 reads ANQGSEA. The germline V and J ends were trimmed by 7 bases and 6 bases, with 19 bases remaining between them. The CDR3 totals 13 residues.

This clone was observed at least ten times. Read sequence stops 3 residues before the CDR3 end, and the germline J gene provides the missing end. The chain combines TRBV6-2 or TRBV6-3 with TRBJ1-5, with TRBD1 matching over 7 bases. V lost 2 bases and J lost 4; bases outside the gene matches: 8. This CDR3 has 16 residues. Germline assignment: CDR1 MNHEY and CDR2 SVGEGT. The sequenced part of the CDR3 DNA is TGTGCCAGCAGTTACACCGAGACAGGGAGTAATCAGCCC. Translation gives CASSYTETGSNQP. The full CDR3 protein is CASSYTETGSNQPQHF.

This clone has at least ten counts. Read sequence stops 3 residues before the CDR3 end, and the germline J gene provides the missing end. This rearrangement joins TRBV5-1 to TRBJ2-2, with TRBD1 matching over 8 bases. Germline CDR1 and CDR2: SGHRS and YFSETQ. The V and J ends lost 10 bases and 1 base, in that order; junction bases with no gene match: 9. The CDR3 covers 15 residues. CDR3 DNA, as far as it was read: TGCGCCTCCAGGGACAGGCGATTGAACACCGGGGAG. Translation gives CASRDRRLNTGE. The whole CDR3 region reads CASRDRRLNTGELFF.